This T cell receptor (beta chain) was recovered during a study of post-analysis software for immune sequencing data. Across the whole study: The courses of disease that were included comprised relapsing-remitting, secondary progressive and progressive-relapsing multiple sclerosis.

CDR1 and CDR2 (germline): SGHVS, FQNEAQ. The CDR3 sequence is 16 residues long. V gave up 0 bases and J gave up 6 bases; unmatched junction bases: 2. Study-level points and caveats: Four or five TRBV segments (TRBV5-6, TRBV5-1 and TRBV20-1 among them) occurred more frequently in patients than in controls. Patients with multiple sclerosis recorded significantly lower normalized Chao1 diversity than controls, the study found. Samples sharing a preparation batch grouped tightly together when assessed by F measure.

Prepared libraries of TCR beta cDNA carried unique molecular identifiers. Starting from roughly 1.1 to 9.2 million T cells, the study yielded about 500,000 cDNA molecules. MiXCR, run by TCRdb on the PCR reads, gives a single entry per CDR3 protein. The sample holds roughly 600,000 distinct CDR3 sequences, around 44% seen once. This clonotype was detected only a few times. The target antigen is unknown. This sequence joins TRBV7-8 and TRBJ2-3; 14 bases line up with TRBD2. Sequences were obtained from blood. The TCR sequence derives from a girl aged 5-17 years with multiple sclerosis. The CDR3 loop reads CASSLARLAGGDTQYF. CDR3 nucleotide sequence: TGTGCCAGCAGCTTAGCCCGACTAGCGGGAGGGGATACGCAGTATTTT.